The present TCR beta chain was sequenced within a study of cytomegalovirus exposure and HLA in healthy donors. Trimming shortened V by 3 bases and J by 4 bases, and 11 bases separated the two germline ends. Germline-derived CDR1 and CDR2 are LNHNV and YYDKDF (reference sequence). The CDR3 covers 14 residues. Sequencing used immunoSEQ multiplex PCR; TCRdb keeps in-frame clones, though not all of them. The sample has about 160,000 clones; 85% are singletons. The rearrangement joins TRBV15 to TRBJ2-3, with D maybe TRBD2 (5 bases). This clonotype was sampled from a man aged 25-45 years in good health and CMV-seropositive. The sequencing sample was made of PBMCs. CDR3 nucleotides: TGTGCCACCAGCAGCCGACGGGAACCAGATACGCAGTATTTT. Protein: CATSSRREPDTQYF.